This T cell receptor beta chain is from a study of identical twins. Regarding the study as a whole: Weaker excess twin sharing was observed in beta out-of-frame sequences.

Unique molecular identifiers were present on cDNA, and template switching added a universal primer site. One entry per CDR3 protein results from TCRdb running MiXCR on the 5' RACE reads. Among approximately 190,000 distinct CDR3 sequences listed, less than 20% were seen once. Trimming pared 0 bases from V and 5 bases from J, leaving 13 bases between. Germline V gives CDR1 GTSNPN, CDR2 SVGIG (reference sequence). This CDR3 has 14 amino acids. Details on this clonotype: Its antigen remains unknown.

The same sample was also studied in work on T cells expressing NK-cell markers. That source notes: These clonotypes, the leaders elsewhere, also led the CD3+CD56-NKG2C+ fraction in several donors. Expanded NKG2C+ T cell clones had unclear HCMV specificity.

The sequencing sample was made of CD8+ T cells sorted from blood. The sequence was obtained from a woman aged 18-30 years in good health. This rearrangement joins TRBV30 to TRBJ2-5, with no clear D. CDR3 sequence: CAWSVSIGLETQYF. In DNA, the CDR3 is TGTGCCTGGAGTGTTTCGATAGGTTTGGAGACCCAGTACTTC. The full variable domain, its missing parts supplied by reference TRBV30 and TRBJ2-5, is SQTIHQWPATLVQPVGSPLSLECTVEGTSNPNLYWYRQAAGRGLQLLFYSVGIGQISSEVPQNLSASRPQDRQFILSSKKLLLSDSGFYLCAWSVSIGLETQYFGPGTRLLVL.